These T cell receptor beta chains were read from a single sample in a study of immune evolution from preneoplasia to lung adenocarcinoma. Assay used: immunoSEQ multiplex PCR; TCRdb lists only in-frame clones, some missing. The repertoire has more than 3,500 clones, 80% of them found once; the top ten carry roughly 6%. The sample taken for sequencing was FFPE lung adenocarcinoma in situ tissue. Receptors were obtained from a person aged 65 to 85 with lung adenocarcinoma. CDR3s include the opening cysteine and the closing phenylalanine or tryptophan. The order of the fields is D gene, V gene, clone size, J gene, CDR3 DNA, CDR3 protein. A D gene is named only where the DNA matches it firmly. Clone size, where shown, is once, few, many, or a class for clones that have expanded.

TRBD1,TRBV11-3,.,TRBJ2-7,TGTGCCAGCAGCGGGACAGCGGCCTACGAGCAGTACTTC,CASSGTAAYEQYF
.,TRBV18,.,TRBJ1-1,TGTGCCAGCTCACCACCGATCTACACTGAAGCTTTCTTT,CASSPPIYTEAFF
.,TRBV5-8,.,TRBJ1-2,TGTGCCAGCAGCTTGGTGCAGGGGAATTACTATGGCTACACCTTC,CASSLVQGNYYGYTF
.,TRBV20-1,.,TRBJ2-1,TGCAGTGCTACGCCCGGCCGCGAGCAGTTCTTC,CSATPGREQFF
TRBD2,TRBV28,.,TRBJ2-3,TGTGCCAGCAGTCTAGCGGGAGGAGGCACAGATACGCAGTATTTT,CASSLAGGGTDTQYF
TRBD1,TRBV30,.,TRBJ1-5,TGTGCCTGGACCTCCGGACAGGGGTACCGTCAGCCCCAGCATTTT,CAWTSGQGYRQPQHF
TRBD1,TRBV27,.,TRBJ2-1,TGTGCCAGCAGCTCCGGGACAGGACACAATGAGCAGTTCTTC,CASSSGTGHNEQFF
TRBD1,TRBV7-9,.,TRBJ1-2,TGTGCCAGCAGCCCGGGACAGGCTAGGGGCTACACCTTC,CASSPGQARGYTF
TRBD1,TRBV10-3,.,TRBJ2-7,TGTGCCATCAGCCAGCCGACAGGGGGGACCTACGAGCAGTACTTC,CAISQPTGGTYEQYF
.,TRBV10-3,.,TRBJ2-3,TGTGCCACAGCCACAGATACGCAGTATTTT,CATATDTQYF
.,TRBV4-1,.,TRBJ2-1,TGCGCCAGCAGCCAAGTCGCAAGCCTGGATTTCGGGGAGGAGCAGTTCTTC,CASSQVASLDFGEEQFF
TRBD2,TRBV30,few,TRBJ2-1,TGTGCCTTCACTAGCGGGAGGGCCAATGAGCAGTTCTTC,CAFTSGRANEQFF
.,TRBV10-1,.,TRBJ1-3,TGCGCCAGCAGCAGACTCGGGACTGCTGGAAACACCATATATTTT,CASSRLGTAGNTIYF
.,TRBV7-9,.,TRBJ1-1,TGTGCCCGCGATAGGTGGCGCACTGAAGCTTTCTTT,CARDRWRTEAFF
.,TRBV29-1,.,TRBJ2-7,TGCAGCGTTGCCGGGAGAGAGCGGTCCTACGAGCAGTACTTC,CSVAGRERSYEQYF
.,TRBV4-1,.,TRBJ2-1,TGCGCCAGCAGCCAAGCAACCGGGACAAGGGAGCAGTTCTTC,CASSQATGTREQFF
.,TRBV5-1,.,TRBJ1-3,TGCGCCAGCAGCTTGCAGGGAGGATCCAACACCATATATTTT,CASSLQGGSNTIYF
TRBD2,TRBV30,.,TRBJ2-5,TGTGCCTGGATGGGACTAGCGGGAGAGACCCAGTACTTC,CAWMGLAGETQYF
TRBD2,TRBV6-4,.,TRBJ2-1,TGTGCCAGCAGTGACTCTAGCGGGAGCTACAATGAGCAGTTCTTC,CASSDSSGSYNEQFF
.,TRBV19,.,TRBJ2-1,TGTGCCAGTAGTATTCAGGGAGATAATGAGCAGTTCTTC,CASSIQGDNEQFF
.,TRBV30,.,TRBJ1-5,TGTGCCTGGAGTGTTTTTCGGGGGGAAGGAAGCAATCAGCCCCAGCATTTT,CAWSVFRGEGSNQPQHF
.,TRBV5-1,.,TRBJ1-2,TGCGCCAGCAGCTTGACGGACCTCTATGGCTACACCTTC,CASSLTDLYGYTF
.,TRBV7-8,.,TRBJ2-1,TGTGCCAGCAGCTTAATATTCGGAGGAGGACCCTACAATGAGCAGTTCTTC,CASSLIFGGGPYNEQFF